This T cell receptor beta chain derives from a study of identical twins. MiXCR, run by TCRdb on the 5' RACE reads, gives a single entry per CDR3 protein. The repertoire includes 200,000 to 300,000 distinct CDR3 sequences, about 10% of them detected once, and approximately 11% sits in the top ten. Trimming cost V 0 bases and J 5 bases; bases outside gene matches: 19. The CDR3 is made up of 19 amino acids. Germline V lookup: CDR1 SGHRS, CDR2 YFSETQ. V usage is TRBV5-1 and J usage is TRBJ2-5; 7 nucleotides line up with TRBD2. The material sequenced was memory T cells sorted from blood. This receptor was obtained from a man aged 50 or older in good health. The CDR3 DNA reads TGCGCCAGCAGCTTGGGAGCGGGCCCGAGGGCGGGGGTCTGGGAGACCCAGTACTTC. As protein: CASSLGAGPRAGVWETQYF. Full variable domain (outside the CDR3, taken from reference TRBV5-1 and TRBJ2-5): KAGVTQTPRYLIKTRGQQVTLSCSPISGHRSVSWYQQTPGQGLQFLFEYFSETQRNKGNFPGRFSGRQFSNSRSEMNVSTLELGDSALYLCASSLGAGPRAGVWETQYFGPGTRLLVL.